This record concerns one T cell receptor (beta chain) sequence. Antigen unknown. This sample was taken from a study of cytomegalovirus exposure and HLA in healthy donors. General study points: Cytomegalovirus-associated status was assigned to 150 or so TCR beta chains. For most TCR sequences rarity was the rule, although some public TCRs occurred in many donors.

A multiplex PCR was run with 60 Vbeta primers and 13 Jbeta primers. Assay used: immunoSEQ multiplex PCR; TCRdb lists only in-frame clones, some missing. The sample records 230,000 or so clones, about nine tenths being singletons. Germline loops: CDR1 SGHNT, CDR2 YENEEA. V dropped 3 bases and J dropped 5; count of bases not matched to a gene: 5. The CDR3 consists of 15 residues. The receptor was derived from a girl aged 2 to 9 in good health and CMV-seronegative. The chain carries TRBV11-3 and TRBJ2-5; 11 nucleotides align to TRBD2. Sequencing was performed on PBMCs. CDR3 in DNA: TGTGCCAGCAGCTTTAGCGGGGGGGGTGATGAGACCCAGTACTTC. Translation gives CASSFSGGGDETQYF.